This T cell receptor beta chain comes out of a study of blood T cell repertoires in COVID-19. Method: immunoSEQ multiplex PCR; TCRdb's copy keeps in-frame clones and lacks some. This sample has 100,000 to 150,000 clones; approximately 87% occur once, and the top ten carry approximately 2.3%. The CDR3 is 13 residues long. Per the germline V gene, CDR1 is MNHEY and CDR2 is SVGEGT. V was pared by 4 bases and J by 5 bases, with 11 bases between. This chain links TRBV6-2 or TRBV6-3 with TRBJ1-1; D gene uncertain. This TCR was recovered from a woman aged 45-60 years with acute or convalescent COVID-19. Material for sequencing was peripheral blood. The DNA of the CDR3 is TGTGCCAGCAGTTCCGCCGGGGATACTGAAGCTTTCTTT. Protein: CASSSAGDTEAFF.